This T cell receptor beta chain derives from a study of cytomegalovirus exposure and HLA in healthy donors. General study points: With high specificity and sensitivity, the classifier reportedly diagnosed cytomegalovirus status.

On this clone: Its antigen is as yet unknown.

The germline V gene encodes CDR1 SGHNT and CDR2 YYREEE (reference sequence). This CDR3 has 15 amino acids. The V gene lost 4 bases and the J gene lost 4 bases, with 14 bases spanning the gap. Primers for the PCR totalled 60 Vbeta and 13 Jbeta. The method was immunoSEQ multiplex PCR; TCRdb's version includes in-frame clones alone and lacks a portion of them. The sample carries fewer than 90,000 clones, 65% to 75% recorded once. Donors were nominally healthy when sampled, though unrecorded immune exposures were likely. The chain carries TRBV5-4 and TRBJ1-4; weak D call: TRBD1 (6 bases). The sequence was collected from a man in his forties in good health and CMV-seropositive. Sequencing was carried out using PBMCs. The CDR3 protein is CASSLRAGDNEKLFF. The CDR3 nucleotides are TGTGCCAGCAGCCTGAGAGCAGGGGATAATGAAAAACTGTTTTTT. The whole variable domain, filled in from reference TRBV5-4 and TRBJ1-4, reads ETGVTQSPTHLIKTRGQQVTLRCSSQSGHNTVSWYQQALGQGPQFIFQYYREEENGRGNFPPRFSGLQFPNYSSELNVNALELDDSALYLCASSLRAGDNEKLFFGSGTQLSVL.